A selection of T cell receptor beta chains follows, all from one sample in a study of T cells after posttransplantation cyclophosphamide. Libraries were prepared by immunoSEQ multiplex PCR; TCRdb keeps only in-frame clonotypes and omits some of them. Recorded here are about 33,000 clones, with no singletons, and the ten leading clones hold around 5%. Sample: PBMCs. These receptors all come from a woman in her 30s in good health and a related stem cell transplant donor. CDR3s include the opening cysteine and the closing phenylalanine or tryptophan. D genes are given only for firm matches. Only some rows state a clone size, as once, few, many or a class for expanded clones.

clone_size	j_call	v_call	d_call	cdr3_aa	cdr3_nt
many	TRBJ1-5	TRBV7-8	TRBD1	CASSPGTGHSNQPQHF	TGTGCCAGCAGCCCCGGGACAGGGCATAGCAATCAGCCCCAGCATTTT
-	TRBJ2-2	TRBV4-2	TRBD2	CASSQPTSGGAGRELFF	TGTGCCAGCAGCCAACCGACTAGCGGGGGGGCCGGCAGGGAGCTGTTTTTT
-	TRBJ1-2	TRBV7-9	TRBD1	CASSTGTGSGYTF	TGTGCCAGCAGCACCGGGACAGGGTCTGGCTACACCTTC
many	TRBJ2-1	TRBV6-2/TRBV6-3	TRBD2	CATSNSAGGLDEQFF	TGTGCCACCTCAAATTCAGCGGGGGGCCTAGATGAGCAGTTCTTC
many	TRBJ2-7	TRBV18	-	CASSPSGRTPYEQYF	TGTGCCAGCTCACCCTCCGGACGGACACCCTACGAGCAGTACTTC
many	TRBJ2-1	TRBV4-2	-	CASSQDGTGTREFF	TGTGCCAGCAGCCAAGACGGGACCGGGACTCGTGAGTTCTTC
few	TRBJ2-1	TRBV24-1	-	CATSDSGGARNEQFF	TGTGCCACCAGTGACTCGGGCGGGGCGAGGAATGAGCAGTTCTTC
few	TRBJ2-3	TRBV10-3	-	CAISESAGDTQYF	TGTGCCATCAGTGAGTCTGCGGGGGATACGCAGTATTTT
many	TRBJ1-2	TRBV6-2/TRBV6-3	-	CASSYSAQVLFYGYTF	TGTGCCAGCAGTTACTCGGCCCAGGTCCTATTCTATGGCTACACCTTC
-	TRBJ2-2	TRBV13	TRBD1	CASSLVGGQGPRTGELFF	TGTGCCAGCAGCTTAGTCGGGGGACAGGGTCCCCGCACCGGGGAGCTGTTTTTT
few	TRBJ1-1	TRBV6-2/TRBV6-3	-	CASSLRAGVRFTEAFF	TGTGCCAGCAGCCTAAGGGCGGGGGTAAGGTTCACTGAAGCTTTCTTT
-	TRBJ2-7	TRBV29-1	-	CSVETSGHPYEQYF	TGCAGCGTTGAGACCTCGGGACATCCCTACGAGCAGTACTTC
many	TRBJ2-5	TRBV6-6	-	CASSPQETQYF	TGTGCCAGCAGTCCACAAGAGACCCAGTACTTC
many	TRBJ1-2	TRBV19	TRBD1	CASSIGETGNYYTF	TGTGCCAGTAGTATCGGCGAGACAGGGAATTACTACACCTTC
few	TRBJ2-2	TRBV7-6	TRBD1	CASSLVLGSGGSGELFF	TGTGCCAGCAGCTTAGTCCTTGGGTCAGGGGGCTCCGGGGAGCTGTTTTTT
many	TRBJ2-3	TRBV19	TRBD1	CASRPQGDADTQYF	TGTGCCAGTAGACCACAGGGGGACGCAGATACGCAGTATTTT
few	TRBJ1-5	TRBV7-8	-	CASSQIQGLSNQPQHF	TGTGCCAGCAGCCAGATTCAGGGGCTAAGCAATCAGCCCCAGCATTTT
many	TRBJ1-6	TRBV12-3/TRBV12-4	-	CASSFSDNSPLHF	TGTGCCAGCAGTTTCAGTGATAATTCACCCCTCCACTTT